This passage covers 23 T cell receptor beta chains from one sample sequenced in a study of blood T cell repertoires in COVID-19. Assay: immunoSEQ multiplex PCR; the TCRdb copy retains only in-frame clones and omits some. The sample contains fewer than 350,000 clones, approximately 81% of which appear only once. Specimen: PBMCs or T cells enriched from blood (not recorded which). These receptors all come from a woman in her twenties or thirties who had been exposed to COVID-19.

The chain joins TRBV4-1 to TRBJ1-5; 9 bases line up with TRBD1. The CDR3 has 17 residues. The junction had 9 bases not matched to a gene; V was cut back by 1 base and J by 5 bases. Germline CDR1 is MGHRA and CDR2 is YSYEKL. CDR3 nucleotide sequence: TGCGCCAGCAGCCAAGTACAGGGGGCCCCGGAAGATCAGCCCCAGCATTTT. As protein: CASSQVQGAPEDQPQHF.

J is TRBJ2-4 and V is TRBV29-1; D is perhaps TRBD2 (5 bases). CDR1 is SQVTM and CDR2 is ANQGSEA in the germline V gene. The length of the CDR3 is 14 residues. V was trimmed by 4 bases and J by 0 bases, leaving 10 bases between them. CDR3 loop: CSVVGSIAKNIQYF. The CDR3 DNA reads as TGCAGCGTTGTTGGGAGCATAGCCAAAAACATTCAGTACTTC.

The rearrangement links TRBV5-1 to TRBJ1-5, with D possibly matching TRBD1 (5 bases). The germline CDR1 and CDR2 sequences are SGHRS and YFSETQ. The CDR3 length is 15 residues. V was cut by 0 bases and J by 7 bases, with 14 bases left in between. The CDR3, as DNA: TGCGCCAGCAGCTTGGAAGGGGAAGTCCGGCAGCCCCAGCATTTT. Amino acids: CASSLEGEVRQPQHF.

V and J are TRBV6-4 and TRBJ2-7, with D unresolved. Germline V gene lookup returns CDR1 MRHNA and CDR2 SNTAGT. CDR3 length: 14 residues. V lost 2 bases, J lost 5 bases, and 13 bases lay in between. The CDR3 DNA reads TGTGCCAGCAGTGACCCGAACCTGGCTGACGAGCAGTACTTC. Amino acids: CASSDPNLADEQYF.

This sequence joins TRBV24-1 and TRBJ1-2, with D perhaps TRBD1 (5 bases). The CDR3 is made up of 17 amino acids. V was trimmed by 0 bases and J by 3 bases, leaving 16 bases between them. Germline V gene sequence: CDR1 KGHDR, CDR2 SFDVKD. CDR3 protein: CATSDLQAGGTDYGYTF. DNA of the CDR3: TGTGCCACCAGTGATTTGCAAGCGGGGGGAACGGACTATGGCTACACCTTC.

V gene TRBV5-1 combines with J gene TRBJ1-3; D remains unclear. V was shortened by 0 bases and J by 0 bases, with 13 bases between the two germline ends. Per germline, CDR1 SGHRS and CDR2 YFSETQ. This CDR3 has 17 residues. The CDR3 DNA reads TGCGCCAGCAGCTTGGCCGCCCGCTGGAGCTCTGGAAACACCATATATTTT. Its translation is CASSLAARWSSGNTIYF.

This rearrangement joins TRBV14 to TRBJ2-5; 7 bases are a match to TRBD2. CDR3 size: 16 residues. V gave up 2 bases and J gave up 2 bases; unmatched junction bases: 8. Germline V gene sequence: CDR1 SGHDN, CDR2 FVKESK. The CDR3: CASSQKRGAGQETQYF. In nucleotides, the CDR3 is TGTGCCAGCAGCCAAAAAAGGGGAGCGGGGCAAGAGACCCAGTACTTC.

This chain joins TRBV29-1 and TRBJ1-2; TRBD1 matches 12 bases. The CDR3 extends over 14 amino acids. V lost 0 bases, J lost 8 bases, and 4 bases stayed unmatched. The germline CDR1 and CDR2 sequences are SQVTM and ANQGSEA. Here the CDR3 reads CSVEEGQGARGYTF. CDR3 sequence (DNA): TGCAGCGTTGAAGAGGGACAGGGGGCGCGAGGCTACACCTTC. Drawing the rest from reference TRBV29-1 and TRBJ1-2, the complete variable domain is SAVISQKPSRDICQRGTSLTIQCQVDSQVTMMFWYRQQPGQSLTLIATANQGSEATYESGFVIDKFPISRPNLTFSTLTVSNMSPEDSSIYLCSVEEGQGARGYTFGSGTRLTVV.

The chain links TRBV5-1 to TRBJ1-2; no clear D gene. V was pared by 0 bases and J by 0 bases, with 12 bases between. Germline CDR1 and CDR2: SGHRS and YFSETQ. The CDR3 runs to 16 residues. Written as DNA, the CDR3 is TGCGCCAGCAGCTTGGTGGAGTCCCGATCTAACTATGGCTACACCTTC. Encoded protein: CASSLVESRSNYGYTF.

Of note for this clone: At one of its ends the junction is not consistent with the germline gene, which may arise from a read error. The chain employs TRBV12-3 or TRBV12-4 and TRBJ1-3; 8 positions agree with TRBD1. The CDR3 contains 12 residues. In nucleotides, the CDR3 is TGTGCCAGCAGTTTGGGGTTGGGGACAGGTGCTTTT. Its protein is CASSLGLGTGAF.

The CDR3 sequence is CASSLASSDNQPQHF. The CDR3 DNA follows: TGTGCCAGCAGCTTAGCCTCGAGTGACAATCAGCCCCAGCATTTT. This chain joins TRBV7-2 and TRBJ1-5, with no clear D. V lost 0 bases and J 3 bases, leaving 9 bases between the germline ends. CDR3 length: 15 amino acids. The germline gives CDR1 SGHTA, CDR2 FQGNSA. Full variable domain (remainder filled in from reference TRBV7-2 and TRBJ1-5): GAGVSQSPSNKVTEKGKDVELRCDPISGHTALYWYRQSLGQGLEFLIYFQGNSAPDKSGLPSDRFSAERTGGSVSTLTIQRTQQEDSAVYLCASSLASSDNQPQHFGDGTRLSIL.

CDR3 bases: TGTGCCAGCAAAGGACAGTTCGCCCGAGCTAATGAAAAACTGTTTTTT. Translation: CASKGQFARANEKLFF. The genes are TRBV2 and TRBJ1-4; tentative D call: TRBD1 (6 bases). Germline V lookup: CDR1 SNHLY, CDR2 FYNNEI. The CDR3 loop spans 16 amino acids. V shed 7 bases and J shed 3 bases, with 18 bases lying between them.

V and J are TRBV5-1 and TRBJ1-2, with D unclear. Trimming left V 1 base short and J 3 bases short, with 10 bases between. Germline V gene lookup returns CDR1 SGHRS and CDR2 YFSETQ. This CDR3 comprises 14 residues. DNA for the CDR3: TGCGCCAGCAGCTTGTCCCTACGGGACTATGGCTACACCTTC. Translating it yields CASSLSLRDYGYTF.

This rearrangement joins TRBV10-3 to TRBJ2-1; 13 positions agree with TRBD2. V was pared by 6 bases and J by 0 bases, with 2 bases of the junction left unmatched. The germline gives CDR1 ENHRY, CDR2 SYGVKD. The CDR3 length is 16 residues. The CDR3 sequence is CAIRGTSGVSYNEQFF. The DNA of the CDR3 is TGTGCCATCAGAGGGACTAGCGGGGTCTCCTACAATGAGCAGTTCTTC.

The V call is TRBV27, the J call TRBJ2-7; TRBD1 matches 11 bases. J lost 3 bases, V lost 6 bases, and 7 bases had no gene match. This CDR3 spans 15 amino acids. Germline CDR1 reads MNHEY; CDR2 reads SMNVEV (reference sequence). The CDR3 DNA reads as TGTGCCAGCAGGAGATCCGGGACAGGGGGCTACGAGCAGTACTTC. Its translation is CASRRSGTGGYEQYF.

This chain joins TRBV6-6 and TRBJ2-7; 13 bases agree with TRBD2. Trimming removed 7 bases from V and 7 bases from J; junction bases left unmatched: 7. The CDR3 covers 14 residues. Germline CDR1 MNHNY, CDR2 SVGAGI (reference sequence). The CDR3 region has the DNA TGTGCCAGCAAACTACTAGCGGGAGGGCGTGAGCAGTACTTC. Encoded protein: CASKLLAGGREQYF.

The DNA of the CDR3 is TGTGCCAGCAGCCTCGGGAATCTCTACGAGCAGTACTTC. Residues: CASSLGNLYEQYF. This sequence joins TRBV28 and TRBJ2-7; D perhaps matches TRBD2 (5 bases). CDR3 length equals 13 residues. Germline-derived CDR1 and CDR2 are MDHEN and SYDVKM. Trimming cost V 6 bases and J 3 bases, with 12 bases left between them. Using reference TRBV28 and TRBJ2-7 for the parts outside the CDR3, the full variable domain is DVKVTQSSRYLVKRTGEKVFLECVQDMDHENMFWYRQDPGLGLRLIYFSYDVKMKEKGDIPEGYSVSREKKERFSLILESASTNQTSMYLCASSLGNLYEQYFGPGTRLTVT.

This clone turned up a few times. J is TRBJ1-2 and V is TRBV5-1; 12 bases align to TRBD1. V was pared by 4 bases and J by 4 bases, with 5 bases of the junction left unmatched. Germline CDR1 and CDR2: SGHRS and YFSETQ. The CDR3 covers 15 residues. CDR3 residues: CASSRDRGRGYGYTF. Written as DNA, the CDR3 is TGCGCCAGCAGCCGGGACAGGGGGCGCGGCTATGGCTACACCTTC.

This chain connects TRBV28 to TRBJ1-5, with 8 positions matching TRBD1. Trimming at V came to 7 bases and at J to 9 bases, leaving 14 bases not matched to a gene. The CDR3 has 15 residues. The germline V gene has CDR1 MDHEN and CDR2 SYDVKM. CDR3 sequence reads: CASTPGQAFDRPQHF. For the CDR3, the DNA is TGTGCCAGCACCCCGGGACAGGCTTTCGACCGGCCCCAGCATTTT.

The V gene is TRBV4-1, the J gene TRBJ1-2, with TRBD1 identical over 8 bases. The CDR3 length is 15 residues. The germline V gene encodes CDR1 MGHRA and CDR2 YSYEKL. V lost 4 bases to trimming and J lost 4 bases; unmatched junction nucleotides: 8. In DNA form, the CDR3 reads TGCGCCAGCAGCCTCGATCAGGGGGCCGGCTATGGCTACACCTTC. This sequence encodes CASSLDQGAGYGYTF.

The V call is TRBV7-2, the J call TRBJ2-3, with TRBD2 matching over 13 bases. V shed 5 bases and J 5 bases; nucleotides not matched to a gene: 7. The CDR3 is 16 amino acids. Germline V lookup: CDR1 SGHTA, CDR2 FQGNSA. This CDR3 reads CASSPTSGGAGDTQYF. CDR3 coding DNA: TGTGCCAGCAGCCCAACTAGCGGGGGGGCGGGAGATACGCAGTATTTT.

This chain joins TRBV7-8 and TRBJ1-1, with D possibly TRBD1 on 5 matching bases. There are 16 residues in the CDR3. Trimming removed 1 base from V and 10 bases from J, with 22 bases in between. Germline V gene data show CDR1 as SGHVS and CDR2 as FQNEAQ. The CDR3 DNA is TGTGCCAGCAGCTTAGGCCCGACGGGCGGGGGACGTCGAGCTTTCTTT. Its translation is CASSLGPTGGGRRAFF.

This rearrangement joins TRBV5-6 to TRBJ1-1; 8 bases fit TRBD1. The V gene's germline CDR1 is SGHDT and CDR2 YYEEEE. This CDR3 spans 16 amino acids. Trimming took 2 bases from V and 2 from J; bases not matched to a gene: 8. CDR3 DNA: TGTGCCAGCAGCTTCACCGACAGGGGAGGAAACACTGAAGCTTTCTTT. It specifies CASSFTDRGGNTEAFF.